The clone carrying this T cell receptor beta chain was detected ten times or more. Its antigen is not known. This entry is derived from a study of molecular identifiers for immune sequencing clone quantification. V was pared by 1 base and J by 2 bases, with 3 bases of the junction left unmatched. CDR1 and CDR2 (germline): SGHTA, FQGNSA. The CDR3 covers 15 residues. Naive CD8 library inputs spanned roughly 20,000 to 1,100,000 sorted cells and 10%, 30% or 50% RNA. Naive CD8 T cells, phenotype CD8+CD4-CCR7+CD45RA+, were sorted. Study results and caveats: Identical TCR molecules sharing a barcode could underestimate highly expanded clone sizes. It was shown that clones above 20 RNA copies held over 99% of effector molecules, but under 1% in naive cells.

TCRdb processed the PCR reads anew with MiXCR; each CDR3 protein has one entry. This table has roughly 93,000 distinct CDR3 sequences, more than 20% appearing once. This clonotype originated in a human donor in good health. Some libraries in this study had Jurkat cell RNA spiked in. The V and J genes are TRBV7-2 and TRBJ2-7, with TRBD1 identical over 9 bases. The sample was naive CD8+ T cells from blood, with Jurkat cell RNA spiked in. Documented subset: FACS-sorted CD8+CD4-CCR7+CD45RA+ naive T cells. CDR3: CASSLDRGPTYEQYF. The CDR3 region has the DNA TGTGCCAGCAGCTTAGACAGGGGGCCGACCTACGAGCAGTACTTC.